This TCR beta chain is drawn from a study of T cell responses to AZD1222 COVID-19 vaccine. Findings of the study overall: Just 5 to 7 AZD1222 recipients were seropositive at baseline. Two AZD1222 doses significantly raised spike-specific TCR breadth and depth over controls.

Trimming cost V 1 base and J 5 bases, with 8 bases left between them. This CDR3 is 13 amino acids long. Germline V gene data show CDR1 as SEHNR and CDR2 as FQNEAQ (reference sequence). Sequencing was performed with immunoSEQ multiplex PCR; in TCRdb, only in-frame clones are kept and a portion is missing. The table has about 140,000 clones, 92% seen once. As concerns this clone: Its cognate antigen is unknown.

Specimen: peripheral blood, collected on day 0 of AZD1222 vaccination. The chain is built from TRBV7-9 and TRBJ1-2; TRBD1 might be the D (5 bases). The source of this sequence is an adult in good health. The CDR3: CASSLGTHYGYTF. Written as DNA, the CDR3 is TGTGCCAGCAGCTTAGGGACACATTATGGCTACACCTTC.